Sequencing of this T cell receptor beta chain was carried out in a study of control samples from healthy donors and cancer patients. The table came from immunoSEQ multiplex PCR; TCRdb's copy has only in-frame clones and leaves some out. The data show about 190,000 clones, with approximately 90% seen just once and 1.8% held by the top ten. Germline V gene data show CDR1 as SEHNR and CDR2 as FQNEAQ (reference sequence). Germline trimming cut 4 bases from V and 0 bases from J; bases unmatched to any gene: 5. The CDR3 totals 16 residues. Source material: blood. The chain joins TRBV7-9 to TRBJ2-3, with 9 positions matching TRBD2. The receptor was isolated from a young man in good health. The CDR3 DNA reads as TGTGCCAGCAGCTCTAGGACTAGCGTTAGCACAGATACGCAGTATTTT. Its translation: CASSSRTSVSTDTQYF.